The 20 T cell receptor beta chains listed next were all sequenced from one sample in a study of shared clonotypes between healthy human individuals. The data were produced by immunoSEQ multiplex PCR, yet TCRdb's version contains in-frame clones alone and is incomplete. The sample has 950,000 to 1,100,000 clones, around 75% seen once. Sample: memory CD4+ T cells sorted from blood. The subset here: CD45RA-negative fraction. All receptors derive from a young man in good health.

The chain joins TRBV10-3 to TRBJ2-3; D gene uncertain. The germline V gene has CDR1 ENHRY and CDR2 SYGVKD. Trimming removed 5 bases at V and 5 bases at J, with 5 bases between. The CDR3 is 11 residues long. CDR3 nucleotides: TGTGCCATCAGTATAAGAGATACGCAGTATTTT. This sequence encodes CAISIRDTQYF.

The chain joins TRBV30 to TRBJ1-6; 9 bases are shared with TRBD1. Germline V CDR1 and CDR2: GTSNPN, SVGIG (reference sequence). V dropped 3 bases and J dropped 9; count of bases not matched to a gene: 9. The CDR3 runs 15 residues. The DNA of the CDR3 is TGTGCCTGGAGCCCTGGGACAGGGAAGGGTTCACCCCTCCACTTT. Amino acid sequence: CAWSPGTGKGSPLHF.

This chain uses TRBV7-9 with TRBJ1-2; no firm D call. The CDR3 extends over 12 amino acids. CDR1 is SEHNR and CDR2 is FQNEAQ in the germline V gene (reference sequence). The ends were cut back, 11 bases at V and 1 base at J, with 11 bases in the middle. This chain's CDR3 is CASTELNYGYTF. The DNA for the CDR3 is TGTGCCTCCACGGAACTTAACTATGGCTACACCTTC.

V is TRBV6-1 and J is TRBJ1-3, with TRBD1 matching over 9 bases. Germline CDR1 reads MNHNS; CDR2 reads SASEGT. J was trimmed by 1 base and V by 4 bases; bases with no gene match: 5. The CDR3 covers 16 residues. DNA of the CDR3: TGTGCCAGCAGTGTTACAGGACAGGGGTCTGGAAACACCATATATTTT. Its translation is CASSVTGQGSGNTIYF.

The V gene is TRBV15, the J gene TRBJ2-7, with 14 positions matching TRBD2. Per germline, CDR1 LNHNV and CDR2 YYDKDF (reference sequence). This CDR3 comprises 15 residues. The J segment lost 4 bases and the V segment lost 4 bases, leaving 3 bases of the junction unmatched. CDR3 bases: TGTGCCACCAGCAAACGACTAGCGGGAGGGTACGAGCAGTACTTC. Amino acid sequence: CATSKRLAGGYEQYF.

The V call is TRBV4-1, the J call TRBJ1-1; maybe TRBD1 (5 bases). The germline V gene has CDR1 MGHRA and CDR2 YSYEKL. The CDR3 extends over 12 amino acids. The V end lost 4 bases, the J end lost 11 bases, and 14 bases lay between the germline ends. CDR3 in amino acids: CASSPNSGRAFF. The CDR3 coding sequence is TGCGCCAGCAGCCCAAACTCAGGGCGGGCTTTCTTT.

This clone was observed a few times. V gene TRBV28 combines with J gene TRBJ2-1, with 12 positions matching TRBD2. V was pared by 6 bases and J by 6 bases, with 6 bases of the junction left unmatched. CDR3 size: 15 residues. The germline V gene encodes CDR1 MDHEN and CDR2 SYDVKM. The DNA of the CDR3 is TGTGCCAGCAGGTCGCGGGGACTAGCGGGCAATGAGCAGTTCTTC. Its translation is CASRSRGLAGNEQFF.

The V gene is TRBV7-2, the J gene TRBJ1-2, with D possibly matching TRBD1 (6 bases). V dropped 4 bases and J dropped 8 bases, with 20 bases sitting between them. Germline CDR1 is SGHTA and CDR2 is FQGNSA. The CDR3 extends over 15 amino acids. This CDR3 is CASSSYKATGKGYTF. The DNA of the CDR3 is TGTGCCAGCAGCTCTTACAAGGCAACAGGGAAAGGCTACACCTTC. Together with reference TRBV7-2 and TRBJ1-2, the CDR3 gives the full variable domain: GAGVSQSPSNKVTEKGKDVELRCDPISGHTALYWYRQSLGQGLEFLIYFQGNSAPDKSGLPSDRFSAERTGGSVSTLTIQRTQQEDSAVYLCASSSYKATGKGYTFGSGTRLTVV.

The chain is built from TRBV6-5 and TRBJ1-1; D may be TRBD1 (6 bases). The V end lost 2 bases, the J end lost 7 bases, and 14 bases lay between the germline ends. This CDR3 comprises 14 residues. Germline assignment: CDR1 MNHEY and CDR2 SVGAGI. The CDR3 DNA is TGTGCCAGCAGTTACGACCGGGGGCCCTATGAAGCTTTCTTT. Translated, it gives CASSYDRGPYEAFF.

This chain connects TRBV7-7 to TRBJ2-2; TRBD1 aligns across 7 bases. Germline lookup yields CDR1 SSHAT and CDR2 FNYEAQ (reference sequence). CDR3 size: 14 residues. DNA of the CDR3: TGTGCTACCTCGGGACAGCCGCACACCGGGGAGCTGTTTTTT. This encodes CATSGQPHTGELFF.

The rearrangement links TRBV7-2 to TRBJ1-1, with a possible D match to TRBD1 (5 bases). Germline CDR1 reads SGHTA; CDR2 reads FQGNSA. V was cut by 1 base and J by 1 base, with 19 bases left in between. This CDR3 has 18 amino acids. DNA of the CDR3: TGTGCCAGCAGCTTAGGAATGTTCGGGGCAGGGAGGAACACTGAAGCTTTCTTT. This gives the protein CASSLGMFGAGRNTEAFF.

The chain links TRBV4-1 to TRBJ2-2, with 8 bases that match TRBD2. Germline CDR1 reads MGHRA; CDR2 reads YSYEKL. Trimming took 0 bases from V and 4 from J; bases not matched to a gene: 10. This CDR3 spans 18 amino acids. The CDR3 DNA reads TGCGCCAGCAGCCAAGAAATTTGGCGGGGGGCCCCCACCGGGGAGCTGTTTTTT. It encodes CASSQEIWRGAPTGELFF.

V usage is TRBV7-2 and J usage is TRBJ1-1, with D perhaps TRBD1 (5 bases). CDR1 is SGHTA, CDR2 FQGNSA, per germline. CDR3 length equals 14 residues. V lost 6 bases to trimming and J lost 4 bases, with 15 bases between them. CDR3 DNA sequence: TGTGCCAGCAGGTCGACAGCCGGGGGCACTGAAGCTTTCTTT. Protein: CASRSTAGGTEAFF.

The chain combines TRBV6-6 with TRBJ1-4, with 7 bases lining up with TRBD1. V was clipped by 4 bases and J by 4 bases; unmatched bases: 6. CDR3 length: 15 residues. CDR1 is MNHNY and CDR2 is SVGAGI in the germline V gene (reference sequence). The CDR3 region has the DNA TGTGCCAGCAGTTTATCCGGGACAGTTAATGAAAAACTGTTTTTT. The encoded protein is CASSLSGTVNEKLFF.

The genes are TRBV7-2 and TRBJ1-2, with unresolved D. The germline CDR1 and CDR2 sequences are SGHTA and FQGNSA. The CDR3 loop spans 14 amino acids. V gave up 0 bases and J gave up 8 bases, with 13 bases separating them. Here the CDR3 DNA reads TGTGCCAGCAGCTTAGCAGGGATCCCCCCGGGCTACACCTTC. This encodes CASSLAGIPPGYTF.

V usage is TRBV19 and J usage is TRBJ1-2; D not certain. CDR1 is LNHDA, CDR2 SQIVND, per germline (reference sequence). The CDR3 loop spans 15 amino acids. V lost 5 bases and J 6 bases, leaving 19 bases between the germline ends. The CDR3 spells CASSPGELNSNGYTF. In nucleotides, the CDR3 is TGTGCCAGTAGTCCTGGAGAACTGAATTCGAATGGCTACACCTTC.

This clone was observed a few times. The V and J genes are TRBV2 and TRBJ1-2, with 10 bases that match TRBD1. The junction had 7 bases not matched to a gene; V was cut back by 3 bases and J by 6 bases. The CDR3 is made up of 15 amino acids. CDR1 and CDR2 (germline): SNHLY, FYNNEI. The CDR3 loop reads CASSDSQTGGNGYTF. The CDR3 region has the DNA TGTGCCAGCAGTGATTCCCAGACAGGGGGCAATGGCTACACCTTC.

At least ten counts were recorded for this clone. The chain has TRBV5-1 and TRBJ2-3; TRBD1 is a possible D gene (5 bases). The CDR3 is made up of 14 amino acids. Germline V gene sequence: CDR1 SGHRS, CDR2 YFSETQ. V shed 9 bases and J shed 3 bases, with 17 bases lying between them. CDR3 protein: CATQDTASTDTQYF. The CDR3 coding sequence is TGCGCCACCCAGGACACGGCTTCGACAGATACGCAGTATTTT.

The chain is built from TRBV19 and TRBJ1-1; the D gene is possibly TRBD1 (6 bases). Trimming removed 1 base at V and 4 bases at J, with 13 bases between. Germline assignment: CDR1 LNHDA and CDR2 SQIVND (reference sequence). The CDR3 length is 15 residues. The CDR3 DNA follows: TGTGCCAGTAGTATAGTAACAGGGTCGATCACTGAAGCTTTCTTT. Its protein is CASSIVTGSITEAFF.

The J gene is TRBJ1-5, the V gene TRBV7-9; no definite D call. V was cut by 1 base and J by 5 bases, with 12 bases left in between. The CDR3 sequence is 15 residues long. Germline CDR1 SEHNR, CDR2 FQNEAQ (reference sequence). In nucleotides, the CDR3 is TGTGCCAGCAGCTTAGGGTCCTCGTCATATCAGCCCCAGCATTTT. Translated, it gives CASSLGSSSYQPQHF.